This TCR beta chain emerged from a study of CD8 T cells in Susac syndrome. Study results and limitations: The authors acknowledged that their TCR sequencing and HLA analysis involved a relatively small number of individuals.

The authors reverse transcribed roughly 0.5 to 1 ug RNA with random hexamers. Across 54 Vbeta and 13 Jbeta, TCR beta CDR3 was amplified with immunoSEQ multiplex PCR. Each CDR3 protein gets one entry after TCRdb re-called the immunoSEQ multiplex PCR reads with MiXCR. The sample consists of roughly 200,000 distinct CDR3 sequences, roughly 96% of them appearing once. This clonotype came up once. The antigen is undetermined. The CDR3 contains 14 residues. V was clipped by 5 bases and J by 2 bases; unmatched bases: 3. CDR1 is MDHEN and CDR2 is SYDVKM in the germline V gene. This clonotype was obtained from a human donor with multiple sclerosis. The rearrangement uses TRBV28 and TRBJ2-7, with 10 bases aligning to TRBD1. Material: CD8+ T cells from PBMCs. Here the CDR3 DNA reads TGTGCCAGCAGTCGGGACAGGGGCCCCTACGAGCAGTACTTC. The encoded protein is CASSRDRGPYEQYF.